The rows below give T cell receptor beta chains drawn from one sample of a study of vaccination effects on CD4 cells after COVID-19. Method: immunoSEQ multiplex PCR; TCRdb's copy keeps in-frame clones and lacks some. The sample has about 31,000 clones, approximately 68% seen once. These receptors have no known antigen. Sequencing was performed on CD4+ T cells from PBMCs cultured with HCoV-229E spike peptides, taken before COVID-19 vaccination. The source is a human donor who received a COVID-19 vaccine. Each CDR3 is given with its conserved first and last residue. The D gene is left open where the match is weak. Rows give clone size only sometimes, using once, few, many, or a class for an expanded clone.

>TRBD1|TRBV5-8|TRBJ1-2|-
CASSLQGFDGGYTF
TGTGCCAGCAGCTTACAGGGGTTCGATGGGGGCTACACCTTC
>-|TRBV28|TRBJ1-1|once
CASSLIRWRGNTEAFF
TGTGCCAGCAGTTTAATCCGGTGGCGCGGGAACACTGAAGCTTTCTTT
>-|TRBV6-2/TRBV6-3|TRBJ2-3|few
CASSYAVSGGSTDTQYF
TGTGCCAGCAGTTATGCCGTCAGTGGAGGGAGCACAGATACGCAGTATTTT
>TRBD1|TRBV7-8|TRBJ1-1|few
CASSLTGGAKTEAFF
TGTGCCAGCAGCCTCACAGGGGGCGCGAAAACTGAAGCTTTCTTT
>TRBD1|TRBV19|TRBJ2-1|-
CASNLGQGGLLFF
TGTGCCAGTAACCTGGGACAGGGGGGTTTACTTTTCTTC
>-|TRBV10-2|TRBJ1-5|-
CATSGGSGQPQHF
TGCGCCACTAGCGGAGGTTCTGGGCAGCCCCAGCATTTT
>-|TRBV5-1|TRBJ2-1|-
CASSLVGSSYNEQFF
TGCGCCAGCAGCTTGGTAGGGAGCTCCTACAATGAGCAGTTCTTC
>TRBD1|TRBV18|TRBJ1-1|-
CASSLRQGGTEAFF
TGTGCCAGCTCACTTAGACAGGGGGGCACTGAAGCTTTCTTT
>TRBD2|TRBV7-2|TRBJ2-1|-
CASRFMAGGMNEQFF
TGTGCCAGCAGATTCATGGCGGGAGGTATGAATGAGCAGTTCTTC
>-|TRBV4-2|TRBJ2-7|-
CASSQVGGTYEQYF
TGTGCCAGCAGCCAAGTAGGGGGAACCTACGAGCAGTACTTC
>-|TRBV5-4|TRBJ2-1|-
CASSLERDSDNEQFF
TGTGCCAGCAGCTTGGAACGGGACTCCGACAATGAGCAGTTCTTC
>-|TRBV10-3|TRBJ1-1|-
CAITGTPNTEAFF
TGTGCCATTACCGGGACACCGAACACTGAAGCTTTCTTT
>-|TRBV7-9|TRBJ1-4|-
CASSLGQGNEKLFF
TGTGCCAGCAGCTTAGGGCAGGGGAATGAAAAACTGTTTTTT
>-|TRBV9|TRBJ1-5|few
CASSAGHQLNQPQHF
TGTGCCAGCAGCGCCGGACACCAATTAAATCAGCCCCAGCATTTT
>TRBD2|TRBV6-6|TRBJ2-7|-
CASSYAGAYYEQYF
TGTGCCAGCAGTTACGCGGGAGCCTACTACGAGCAGTACTTC
>TRBD2|TRBV18|TRBJ2-1|-
CASSPPGLAYNEQFF
TGTGCCAGCTCACCACCGGGACTAGCCTACAATGAGCAGTTCTTC